This entry is about one TCR beta chain. Its antigen remains unknown. This sample was included in a study of T cell responses to AZD1222 COVID-19 vaccine. General study findings and limits: In the spike-specific TCR repertoire, nearly half reportedly target unmutated variant regions. Vaccine-related CD4 TCRs covered spike, predominating at 160-218 and 743-854. Females outnumbered males among donors, who were mostly white British; clonal diversity was possibly underestimated. At baseline, seropositivity was found in only a handful of AZD1222 recipients.

Generated by immunoSEQ multiplex PCR, the TCRdb table keeps only in-frame clones and is missing some. This sample yields more than 85,000 clones, of which over 75% are seen a single time; more than 10% belongs to the top ten. The length of the CDR3 is 12 residues. Trimming stripped 6 bases from V and 4 bases from J, with 10 bases between. Looked up from germline, CDR1 is SNHLY and CDR2 is FYNNEI. The chain combines TRBV2 with TRBJ2-7; D may be TRBD1 (5 bases). This TCR derives from an adult in good health. The sample consisted of peripheral blood, taken on day 0 of MenACWY control vaccination. This chain's CDR3 is CASSLQGYEQYF. The CDR3 DNA reads TGTGCCAGCAGCCTTCAGGGTTACGAGCAGTACTTC.